The clone carrying this T cell receptor beta chain was found many times. Antigen: not known. The V gene's germline CDR1 is LNHNV and CDR2 YYDKDF (reference sequence). This CDR3 has 15 residues. With 3 bases clipped from V and 2 bases from J, the junction kept 4 bases outside the gene matches. The sample belongs to a study of T cells in Graves' hyperthyroidism and ophthalmopathy. Study-wide background: Peripheral blood was collected at initial diagnosis, before any treatment.

Regarding the study as a whole: Ophthalmopathy prediction by the model preceded onset by a median about 6.5 months.

Template material for amplifying TCR beta CDR3 regions consisted of RNA transcripts. The study used the HTBI primer set for a first-round RT-PCR of the TCR CDR3. Using its own MiXCR run on the multiplex PCR reads, TCRdb lists one record per CDR3 protein. Of about 500,000 distinct CDR3 sequences listed, about 15% are singletons. Graves' hyperthyroidism showing no ophthalmopathy progression within 18 months was considered stable. The receptor was derived from a woman aged 18-35 years with Graves' hyperthyroidism. This chain connects TRBV15 to TRBJ2-1; 7 nucleotides align to TRBD2. Sequenced input: blood. CDR3 amino acids: CATSSLGGAYNEQFF. Here the CDR3 DNA reads TGTGCCACCAGCAGCTTGGGGGGGGCCTACAATGAGCAGTTCTTC. The full variable domain, in which reference TRBV15 and TRBJ2-1 provide the parts outside the CDR3, is DAMVIQNPRYQVTQFGKPVTLSCSQTLNHNVMYWYQQKSSQAPKLLFHYYDKDFNNEADTPDNFQSRRPNTSFCFLDIRSPGLGDTAMYLCATSSLGGAYNEQFFGPGTRLTVL.